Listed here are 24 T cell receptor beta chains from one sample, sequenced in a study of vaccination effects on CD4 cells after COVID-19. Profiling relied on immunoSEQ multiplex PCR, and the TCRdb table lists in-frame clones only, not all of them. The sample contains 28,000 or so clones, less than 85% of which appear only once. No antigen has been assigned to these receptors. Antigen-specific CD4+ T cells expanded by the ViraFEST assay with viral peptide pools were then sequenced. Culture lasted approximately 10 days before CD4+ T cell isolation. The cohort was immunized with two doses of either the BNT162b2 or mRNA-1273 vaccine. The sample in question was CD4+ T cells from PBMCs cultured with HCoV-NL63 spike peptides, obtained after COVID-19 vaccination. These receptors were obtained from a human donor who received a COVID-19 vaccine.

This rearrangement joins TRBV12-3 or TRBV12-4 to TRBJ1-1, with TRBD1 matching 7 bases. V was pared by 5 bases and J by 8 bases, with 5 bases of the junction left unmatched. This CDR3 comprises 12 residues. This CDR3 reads CASSIRQGEAFF. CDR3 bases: TGTGCCAGCAGTATCCGACAGGGAGAAGCTTTCTTT.

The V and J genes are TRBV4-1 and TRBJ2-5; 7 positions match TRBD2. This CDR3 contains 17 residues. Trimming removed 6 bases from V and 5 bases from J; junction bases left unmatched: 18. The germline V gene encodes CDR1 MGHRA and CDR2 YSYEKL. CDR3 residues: CASSWGGGGGGRETQYF. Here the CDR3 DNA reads TGCGCCAGCAGTTGGGGTGGTGGCGGGGGAGGGCGGGAGACCCAGTACTTC.

The CDR3 loop reads CASNGNWNTGELFF. The CDR3 DNA follows: TGCGCCAGCAATGGTAACTGGAACACCGGGGAGCTGTTTTTT. The genes are TRBV5-1 and TRBJ2-2; no firm D call. Germline V gene sequence: CDR1 SGHRS, CDR2 YFSETQ. This CDR3 contains 14 residues. Trimming took 6 bases from V and 1 from J, leaving 10 bases between them.

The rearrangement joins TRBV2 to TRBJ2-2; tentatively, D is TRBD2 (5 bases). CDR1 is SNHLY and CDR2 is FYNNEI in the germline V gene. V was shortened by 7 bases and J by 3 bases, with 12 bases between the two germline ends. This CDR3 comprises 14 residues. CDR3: CASTKWRDTGELFF. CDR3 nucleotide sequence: TGTGCCAGCACCAAATGGCGGGACACCGGGGAGCTGTTTTTT.

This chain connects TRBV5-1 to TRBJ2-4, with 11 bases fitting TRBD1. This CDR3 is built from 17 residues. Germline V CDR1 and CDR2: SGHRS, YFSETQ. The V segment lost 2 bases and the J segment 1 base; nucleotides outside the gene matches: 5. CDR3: CASSLQDRGRAKNIQYF. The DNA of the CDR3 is TGCGCCAGCAGCTTACAGGACAGGGGGCGCGCCAAAAACATTCAGTACTTC.

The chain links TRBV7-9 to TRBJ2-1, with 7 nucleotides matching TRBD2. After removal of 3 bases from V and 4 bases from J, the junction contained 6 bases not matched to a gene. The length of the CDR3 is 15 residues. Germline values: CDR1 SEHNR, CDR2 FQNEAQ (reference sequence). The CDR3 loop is CASSFGLADYNEQFF. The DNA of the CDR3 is TGTGCCAGCAGCTTTGGCCTAGCGGATTACAATGAGCAGTTCTTC.

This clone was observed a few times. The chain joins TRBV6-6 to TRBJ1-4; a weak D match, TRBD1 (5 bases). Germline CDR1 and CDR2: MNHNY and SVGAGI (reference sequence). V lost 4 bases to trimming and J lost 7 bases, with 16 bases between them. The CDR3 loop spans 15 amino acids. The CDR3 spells CASSSPVSGGEKLFF. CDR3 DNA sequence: TGTGCCAGCAGTTCCCCCGTCTCGGGGGGTGAAAAACTGTTTTTT.

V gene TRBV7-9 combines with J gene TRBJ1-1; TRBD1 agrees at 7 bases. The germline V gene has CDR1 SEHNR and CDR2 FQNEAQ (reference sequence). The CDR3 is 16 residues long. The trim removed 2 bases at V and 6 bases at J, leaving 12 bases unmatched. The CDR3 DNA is TGTGCCAGCAGCTTAATCGGAGGGGGCGCGTCAGCTGAAGCTTTCTTT. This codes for CASSLIGGGASAEAFF.

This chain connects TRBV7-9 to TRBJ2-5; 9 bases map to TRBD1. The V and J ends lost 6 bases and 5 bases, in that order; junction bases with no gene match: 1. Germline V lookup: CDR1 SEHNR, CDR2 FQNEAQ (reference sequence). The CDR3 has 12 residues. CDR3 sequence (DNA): TGTGCCAGCAGTGGACAGGGGGAGACCCAGTACTTC. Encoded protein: CASSGQGETQYF.

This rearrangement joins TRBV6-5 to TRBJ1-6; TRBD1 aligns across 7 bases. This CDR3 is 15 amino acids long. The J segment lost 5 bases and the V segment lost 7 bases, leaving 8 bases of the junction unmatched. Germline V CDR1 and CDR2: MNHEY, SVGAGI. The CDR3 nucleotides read TGTGCCAGCACACTTTACGGGACAGATAATTCACCCCTCCACTTT. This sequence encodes CASTLYGTDNSPLHF.

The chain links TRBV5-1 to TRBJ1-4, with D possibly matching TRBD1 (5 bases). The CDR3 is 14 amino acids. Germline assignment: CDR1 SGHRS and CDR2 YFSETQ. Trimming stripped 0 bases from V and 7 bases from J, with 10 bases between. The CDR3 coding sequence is TGCGCCAGCAGCTTGGACGGGGGGACTGAAAAACTGTTTTTT. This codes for CASSLDGGTEKLFF.

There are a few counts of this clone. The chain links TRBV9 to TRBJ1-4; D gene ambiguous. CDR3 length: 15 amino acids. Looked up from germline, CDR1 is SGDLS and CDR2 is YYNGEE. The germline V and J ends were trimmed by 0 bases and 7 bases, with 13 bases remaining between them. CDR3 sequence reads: CASSVGTLSSEKLFF. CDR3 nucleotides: TGTGCCAGCAGCGTAGGAACACTAAGTTCTGAAAAACTGTTTTTT.

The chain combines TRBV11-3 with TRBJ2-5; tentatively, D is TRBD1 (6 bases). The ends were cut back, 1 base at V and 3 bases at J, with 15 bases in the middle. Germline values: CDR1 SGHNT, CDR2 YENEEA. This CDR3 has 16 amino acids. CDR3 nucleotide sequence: TGTGCCAGCAGCTTAGGGGCAGGGGAGAGAAAAGAGACCCAGTACTTC. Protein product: CASSLGAGERKETQYF. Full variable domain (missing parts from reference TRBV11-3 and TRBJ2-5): EAGVVQSPRYKIIEKKQPVAFWCNPISGHNTLYWYLQNLGQGPELLIRYENEEAVDDSQLPKDRFSAERLKGVDSTLKIQPAELGDSAVYLCASSLGAGERKETQYFGPGTRLLVL.

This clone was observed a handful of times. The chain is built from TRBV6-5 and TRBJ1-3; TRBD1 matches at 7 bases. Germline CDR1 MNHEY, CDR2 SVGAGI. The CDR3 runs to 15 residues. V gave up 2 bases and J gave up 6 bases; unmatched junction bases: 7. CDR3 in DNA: TGTGCCAGCAGTTACGAAGCAGGGGGGGCAAACACCATATATTTT. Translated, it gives CASSYEAGGANTIYF.

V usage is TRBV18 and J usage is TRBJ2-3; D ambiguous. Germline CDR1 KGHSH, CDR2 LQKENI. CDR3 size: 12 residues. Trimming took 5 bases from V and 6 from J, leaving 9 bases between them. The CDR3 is CASSDGWDTQYF. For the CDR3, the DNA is TGTGCCAGCTCAGACGGGTGGGATACGCAGTATTTT. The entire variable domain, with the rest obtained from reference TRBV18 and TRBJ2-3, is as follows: NAGVMQNPRHLVRRRGQEARLRCSPMKGHSHVYWYRQLPEEGLKFMVYLQKENIIDESGMPKERFSAEFPKEGPSILRIQQVVRGDSAAYFCASSDGWDTQYFGPGTRLTVL.

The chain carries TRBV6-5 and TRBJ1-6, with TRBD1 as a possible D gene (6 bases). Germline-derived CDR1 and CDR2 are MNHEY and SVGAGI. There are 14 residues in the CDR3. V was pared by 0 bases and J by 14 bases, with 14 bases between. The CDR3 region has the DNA TGTGCCAGCAGTTACTCGAGCTGGGACACCTCCCTCCACTTT. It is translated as CASSYSSWDTSLHF.

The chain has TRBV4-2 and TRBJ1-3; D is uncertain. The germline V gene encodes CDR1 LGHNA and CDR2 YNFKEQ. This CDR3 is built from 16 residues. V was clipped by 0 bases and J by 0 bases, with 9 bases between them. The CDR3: CASSQDRSISGNTIYF. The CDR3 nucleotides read TGTGCCAGCAGCCAAGATCGAAGCATCTCTGGAAACACCATATATTTT.

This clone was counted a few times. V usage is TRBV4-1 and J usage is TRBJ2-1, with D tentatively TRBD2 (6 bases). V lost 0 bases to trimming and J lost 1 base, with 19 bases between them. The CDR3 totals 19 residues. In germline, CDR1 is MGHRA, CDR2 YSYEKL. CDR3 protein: CASSQDRDSGLPSYNEQFF. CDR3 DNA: TGCGCCAGCAGCCAAGACCGGGACTCCGGCCTACCATCCTACAATGAGCAGTTCTTC.

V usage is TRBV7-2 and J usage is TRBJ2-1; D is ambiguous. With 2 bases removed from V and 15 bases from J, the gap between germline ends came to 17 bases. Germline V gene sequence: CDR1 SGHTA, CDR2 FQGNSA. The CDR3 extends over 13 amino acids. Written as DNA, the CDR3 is TGTGCCAGCAGCTTAAGTCTGGCCAAAGGTTGGTTCTTC. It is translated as CASSLSLAKGWFF.

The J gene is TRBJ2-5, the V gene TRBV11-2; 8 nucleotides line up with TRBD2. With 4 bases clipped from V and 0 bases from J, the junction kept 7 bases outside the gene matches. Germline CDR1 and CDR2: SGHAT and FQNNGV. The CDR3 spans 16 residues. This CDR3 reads CASSSGAGAYQETQYF. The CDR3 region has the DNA TGTGCCAGCAGCTCAGGAGCGGGAGCATACCAAGAGACCCAGTACTTC.

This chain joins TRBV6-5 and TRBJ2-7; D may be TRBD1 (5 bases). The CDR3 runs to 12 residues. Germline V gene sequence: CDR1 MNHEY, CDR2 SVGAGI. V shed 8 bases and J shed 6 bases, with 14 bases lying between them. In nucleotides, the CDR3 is TGTGCCAGCGGCTGGGGCCCCACCGAGCAGTACTTC. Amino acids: CASGWGPTEQYF.

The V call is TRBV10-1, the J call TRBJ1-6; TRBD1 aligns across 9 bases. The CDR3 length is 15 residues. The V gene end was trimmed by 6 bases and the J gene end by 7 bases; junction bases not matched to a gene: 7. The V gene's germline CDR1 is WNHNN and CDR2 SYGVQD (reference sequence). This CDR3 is CASSAGQGSNSPLHF. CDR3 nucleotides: TGCGCCAGCAGCGCGGGACAGGGATCCAATTCACCCCTCCACTTT.

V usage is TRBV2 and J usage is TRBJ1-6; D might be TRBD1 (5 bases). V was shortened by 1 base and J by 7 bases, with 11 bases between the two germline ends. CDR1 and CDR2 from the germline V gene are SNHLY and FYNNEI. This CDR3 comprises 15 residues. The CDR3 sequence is CASSEVRAWNSPLHF. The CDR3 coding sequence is TGTGCCAGCAGTGAAGTCAGGGCCTGGAATTCACCCCTCCACTTT.

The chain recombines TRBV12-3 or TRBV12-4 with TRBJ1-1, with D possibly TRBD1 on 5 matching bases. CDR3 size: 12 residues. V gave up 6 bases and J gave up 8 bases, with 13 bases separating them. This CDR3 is CASSRTGGEAFF. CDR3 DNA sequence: TGTGCCAGCAGCAGAACAGGCGGAGAAGCTTTCTTT.